Reported below is one T cell receptor beta chain. This sample is drawn from a study of T-cell memory formation after mild COVID-19. TCRdb called the 5' RACE reads again in MiXCR, with one record for every CDR3 protein. The sample lists under 400,000 distinct CDR3 sequences, approximately 29% seen once, with roughly 14% in the top ten. Germline CDR1 and CDR2: SGHRS and YFSETQ. This CDR3 comprises 16 residues. The V and J ends lost 1 base and 0 bases, in that order; junction bases with no gene match: 2. The sample consisted of PBMCs or a T cell subset sorted from them (not recorded which). This TCR came from an adult woman who had mild COVID-19 (a few samples of this study predate the infection). Cell type and time point are not known. The chain carries TRBV5-1 and TRBJ2-1, with 9 bases lining up with TRBD2. The CDR3 DNA is TGCGCCAGCAGCTTGAATAGCGGGAGCTCCTACAATGAGCAGTTCTTC. Translated, it gives CASSLNSGSSYNEQFF. Full variable domain (remainder filled in from reference TRBV5-1 and TRBJ2-1): KAGVTQTPRYLIKTRGQQVTLSCSPISGHRSVSWYQQTPGQGLQFLFEYFSETQRNKGNFPGRFSGRQFSNSRSEMNVSTLELGDSALYLCASSLNSGSSYNEQFFGPGTRLTVL.